This is a list of T cell receptor beta chains from one sample in a study of T cells in Graves' hyperthyroidism and ophthalmopathy. One entry per CDR3 protein, called by TCRdb with MiXCR from the multiplex PCR reads. The sample carries 530,000 or so distinct CDR3 sequences, approximately 25% recorded once. The material sequenced was blood. The source is a woman aged 25-40 years with Graves' ophthalmopathy. Each CDR3 is given with its conserved first and last residue. A D gene is named only where the DNA matches it firmly. Clone size, where shown, is once, few, many, or a class for clones that have expanded.

clone size: many; J gene: TRBJ2-7; V gene: TRBV7-2; D gene: TRBD2; CDR3 protein: CASSPGTTGEQYF; CDR3 DNA: TGTGCCAGCAGCCCAGGGACTACTGGCGAGCAGTACTTC
clone size: -; J gene: TRBJ1-5; V gene: TRBV19; D gene: -; CDR3 protein: CASSIYKGTADASPQHF; CDR3 DNA: TGTGCCAGTAGTATTTACAAGGGGACGGCGGATGCGTCGCCCCAGCATTTT
clone size: many; J gene: TRBJ1-5; V gene: TRBV6-2/TRBV6-3; D gene: -; CDR3 protein: CASSPSRADQPQHF; CDR3 DNA: TGTGCCAGCAGTCCCTCCAGGGCCGATCAGCCCCAGCATTTT
clone size: many; J gene: TRBJ1-2; V gene: TRBV6-1; D gene: TRBD1; CDR3 protein: CASIEPWDRANGYTF; CDR3 DNA: TGTGCCAGCATTGAGCCATGGGACAGGGCGAATGGCTACACCTTC
clone size: -; J gene: TRBJ2-7; V gene: TRBV13; D gene: -; CDR3 protein: CASYREGSYEQCF; CDR3 DNA: TGTGCCAGCTACAGGGAGGGGAGCTACGAGCAGTGCTTC
clone size: many; J gene: TRBJ2-2; V gene: TRBV27; D gene: -; CDR3 protein: CASSLFDSTGELFF; CDR3 DNA: TGTGCCAGCAGTTTATTTGACTCCACCGGGGAGCTGTTTTTT
clone size: many; J gene: TRBJ2-7; V gene: TRBV27; D gene: -; CDR3 protein: CASSFQPPGRRAVEQYF; CDR3 DNA: TGTGCCAGCAGTTTCCAACCTCCGGGACGGCGAGCCGTTGAGCAGTACTTC
clone size: many; J gene: TRBJ2-7; V gene: TRBV12-3/TRBV12-4; D gene: -; CDR3 protein: CASRDRNRAYEQYF; CDR3 DNA: TGTGCCAGCAGGGACCGGAACAGGGCCTACGAGCAGTACTTC
clone size: many; J gene: TRBJ2-7; V gene: TRBV12-3/TRBV12-4; D gene: -; CDR3 protein: CASSPNRDEQYF; CDR3 DNA: TGTGCCAGCAGTCCAAACAGGGACGAGCAGTACTTC
clone size: few; J gene: TRBJ1-1; V gene: TRBV20-1; D gene: -; CDR3 protein: CSARTASGNTEAFF; CDR3 DNA: TGCAGTGCAAGGACAGCAAGCGGAAACACTGAAGCTTTCTTT
clone size: -; J gene: TRBJ1-2; V gene: TRBV6-5; D gene: -; CDR3 protein: CASTTRGGGVDGYTF; CDR3 DNA: TGTGCCAGCACCACGAGGGGGGGGGGCGTAGATGGCTACACCTTC
clone size: many; J gene: TRBJ1-1; V gene: TRBV28; D gene: -; CDR3 protein: CASSLQILNTEAFF; CDR3 DNA: TGTGCCAGCAGTTTGCAAATTCTGAACACTGAAGCTTTCTTT
clone size: many; J gene: TRBJ1-2; V gene: TRBV12-3/TRBV12-4; D gene: -; CDR3 protein: CASSLGHAPNYGYTF; CDR3 DNA: TGTGCCAGCAGTTTGGGACACGCACCCAACTATGGCTACACCTTC
clone size: -; J gene: TRBJ1-5; V gene: TRBV6-1; D gene: -; CDR3 protein: CASSESIGGSQPQHF; CDR3 DNA: TGTGCCAGCAGTGAATCCATAGGAGGGAGTCAGCCCCAGCATTTT
clone size: -; J gene: TRBJ1-1; V gene: TRBV2; D gene: TRBD1; CDR3 protein: CASSEIQGAEAFF; CDR3 DNA: TGTGCCAGCAGTGAGATCCAGGGGGCTGAAGCTTTCTTT
clone size: many; J gene: TRBJ1-1; V gene: TRBV11-1; D gene: -; CDR3 protein: CASSLSVRGVNTEAFF; CDR3 DNA: TGTGCCAGCAGCCTATCCGTCCGGGGGGTGAACACTGAAGCTTTCTTT
clone size: many; J gene: TRBJ2-5; V gene: TRBV9; D gene: TRBD2; CDR3 protein: CASSWGGQETQYF; CDR3 DNA: TGTGCCAGCAGTTGGGGGGGCCAAGAGACCCAGTACTTC
clone size: -; J gene: TRBJ1-6; V gene: TRBV7-2; D gene: -; CDR3 protein: CASSPIPSPLHF; CDR3 DNA: TGTGCCAGCAGCCCAATCCCTTCACCCCTCCACTTT
clone size: many; J gene: TRBJ1-2; V gene: TRBV28; D gene: -; CDR3 protein: CASSVDPGQIYGYTF; CDR3 DNA: TGTGCCAGCAGTGTCGACCCAGGGCAGATATATGGCTACACCTTC